These 5 T cell receptor beta chains originate from one sample sequenced in a study of T cells in localized non-small cell lung cancer. TCRdb's copy holds only in-frame clones and misses some; the assay was immunoSEQ multiplex PCR. This sample has around 83,000 clones, with around three quarters found just once. Sequencing was performed on PBMCs, taken before any cancer treatment. The source is a man between 40 and 70 years old with stage II squamous cell lung carcinoma.

This chain uses TRBV19 with TRBJ2-3; 9 nucleotides match TRBD2. CDR1 LNHDA and CDR2 SQIVND come from the germline V gene (reference sequence). The junction had 6 bases not matched to a gene; V was cut back by 4 bases and J by 4 bases. CDR3 length: 15 residues. This CDR3 is CASSRGLAGADTQYF. CDR3 nucleotide sequence: TGTGCCAGTAGTAGGGGACTAGCTGGGGCAGATACGCAGTATTTT.

This rearrangement joins TRBV2 to TRBJ2-5; no clear D gene. Germline values: CDR1 SNHLY, CDR2 FYNNEI. This CDR3 has 15 residues. Trimming took off 2 bases at V and 2 bases at J, with 12 bases between the two ends. The DNA for the CDR3 is TGTGCCAGCAGTGAACGGCAGAACCTTCAAGAGACCCAGTACTTC. Amino acid sequence: CASSERQNLQETQYF.

This clone was observed a few times. V usage is TRBV19 and J usage is TRBJ1-5, with D unclear. This CDR3 spans 13 amino acids. Germline V CDR1 and CDR2: LNHDA, SQIVND (reference sequence). The V gene lost 5 bases and the J gene lost 6 bases, with 11 bases spanning the gap. The CDR3 loop is CASSPLGVQPQHF. The CDR3 DNA sequence: TGTGCCAGTAGTCCGCTGGGAGTTCAGCCCCAGCATTTT. Using reference TRBV19 and TRBJ1-5 for the parts outside the CDR3, the full variable domain is DGGITQSPKYLFRKEGQNVTLSCEQNLNHDAMYWYRQDPGQGLRLIYYSQIVNDFQKGDIAEGYSVSREKKESFPLTVTSAQKNPTAFYLCASSPLGVQPQHFGDGTRLSIL.

The chain employs TRBV6-6 and TRBJ2-6; a weak D match, TRBD1 (5 bases). The germline CDR1 and CDR2 sequences are MNHNY and SVGAGI (reference sequence). Trimming took 7 bases from V and 0 from J, leaving 10 bases between them. There are 15 residues in the CDR3. CDR3 bases: TGTGCCAGCACTAAGGGGAACTCTGGGGCCAACGTCCTGACTTTC. Translated, it gives CASTKGNSGANVLTF.

The chain has TRBV7-3 and TRBJ1-1; possibly TRBD1 for D (5 bases). The V end was cut by 3 bases, the J end by 1 base, with 12 bases between. The CDR3 consists of 15 residues. CDR1 is SGHTA and CDR2 is FQGTGA in the germline V gene. The CDR3 coding sequence is TGTGCCAGCAGCTTGGGGACGGGGCCGAACACTGAAGCTTTCTTT. Its protein product is CASSLGTGPNTEAFF.